Here is one T cell receptor beta chain with its context. What it recognizes is unknown. This CDR3 has 12 amino acids. The V and J ends lost 10 bases and 6 bases, in that order; junction bases with no gene match: 9. Germline CDR1 and CDR2: WSHSY and SAAADI. Each and every patient relapsed after autologous stem cell transplantation, and patients got differing brentuximab vedotin exposure. Repertoires were generated with immunoSEQ multiplex PCR, while TCRdb's copy carries only in-frame clones and drops some. The sample lists tens of thousands of clones; roughly nine tenths were seen once. The entry originates in a study of PD-1 blockade in classical Hodgkin lymphoma. Study results and limitations: Patients who responded completely had about the same baseline diversity as newly diagnosed patients. CD8+ TCR diversity did not rise significantly by C4D1, unlike CD4+.

The specimen comprised peripheral blood mononuclear cells (PBMCs), sampled before the second cycle of nivolumab. This TCR was sampled from a human donor with classical Hodgkin lymphoma. The gene calls are TRBV10-2 and TRBJ2-7, with 7 bases aligning to TRBD1. The CDR3 DNA is TGCGCCACCACCGGGACAGCCCTCGAGCAGTACTTC. Protein sequence: CATTGTALEQYF.